This T cell receptor (beta chain) was obtained from a study of T cell repertoires in cytomegalovirus infection. By its share, this clonotype is medium-sized. Its antigen is unidentified. TCRdb re-derived calls from the reads in MiXCR, one entry per CDR3 protein. The repertoire holds 97,000 or so distinct CDR3 sequences, with about 15% as singletons. Study results and limitations: The study found HLA-C-restricted CMV-specific TCR beta clonotypes dominating the ex vivo response.

The CDR3 covers 12 residues. Trimming removed 6 bases from V and 8 bases from J, with 10 bases in between. Looked up from germline, CDR1 is SGHTA and CDR2 is FQGNSA. The chain recombines TRBV7-2 with TRBJ2-2, with D hard to call. Sequenced: PBMCs. This receptor was obtained from a human donor in good health (CMV status not recorded). Some clones in this sample may be carry-over from other donors' samples. CDR3 amino acids: CASRTSRGELFF. The CDR3 DNA follows: TGTGCCAGCAGGACTTCTCGGGGGGAGCTGTTTTTT.